Each of the 24 T cell receptor beta chains below was sequenced from the same sample in a study of blood T cell repertoires in COVID-19. Sequenced by immunoSEQ multiplex PCR; TCRdb stores in-frame clones only, minus some. The profile shows over 300,000 clones, almost 90% of them singletons. Sequenced input: peripheral blood. These TCRs come from a man between 18 and 29 years old with active or convalescent COVID-19.

This clone was recorded a few times. CDR3: CASSRGGADGFF. CDR3 sequence (DNA): TGTGCCAGCTCACGGGGGGGGGCAGATGGCTTCTTT. The V call is TRBV18, the J call TRBJ1-1, with D possibly matching TRBD1 (6 bases). V lost 4 bases, J lost 14 bases, and 17 bases lay in between. The CDR3 contains 12 residues. From germline, CDR1 is KGHSH and CDR2 LQKENI.

This chain joins TRBV5-5 and TRBJ2-7, with 11 bases identical to TRBD1. CDR1 and CDR2 from the germline V gene are SGHKS and YYEKEE (reference sequence). This CDR3 is built from 15 residues. The ends lost 2 bases at V and 2 bases at J; junction bases unmatched: 3. The CDR3: CASSLRTGGTYEQYF. CDR3 sequence (DNA): TGTGCCAGCAGCTTAAGGACAGGGGGCACCTACGAGCAGTACTTC. The full variable domain, rest sourced from reference TRBV5-5 and TRBJ2-7, is DAGVTQSPTHLIKTRGQQVTLRCSPISGHKSVSWYQQVLGQGPQFIFQYYEKEERGRGNFPDRFSARQFPNYSSELNVNALLLGDSALYLCASSLRTGGTYEQYFGPGTRLTVT.

The chain has TRBV9 and TRBJ2-7; perhaps TRBD2 as D (6 bases). This CDR3 has 15 residues. V was clipped by 3 bases and J by 4 bases, with 17 bases between them. Germline V gene sequence: CDR1 SGDLS, CDR2 YYNGEE. The CDR3 nucleotides are TGTGCCAGCAGCGCTGGGGACTCCCACTGGTACGAGCAGTACTTC. Protein sequence: CASSAGDSHWYEQYF.

The gene calls are TRBV9 and TRBJ1-3; TRBD1 is a possible D gene (6 bases). Trimming pared 1 base from V and 0 bases from J, leaving 20 bases between. The CDR3 sequence is 19 residues long. The germline CDR1 and CDR2 sequences are SGDLS and YYNGEE. CDR3 residues: CASSVQPEGTSYSGNTIYF. CDR3 nucleotide sequence: TGTGCCAGCAGCGTACAACCAGAAGGGACATCTTACTCTGGAAACACCATATATTTT.

J is TRBJ1-4 and V is TRBV7-2; TRBD1 agrees at 7 bases. V dropped 4 bases and J dropped 8; count of bases not matched to a gene: 10. CDR1 SGHTA and CDR2 FQGNSA come from the germline V gene. This CDR3 is 15 amino acids long. CDR3: CASSWGQTFGEKLFF. DNA of the CDR3: TGTGCCAGCAGCTGGGGACAGACCTTCGGGGAAAAACTGTTTTTT.

V usage is TRBV6-5 and J usage is TRBJ2-7; TRBD1 might be the D (5 bases). The germline V gene has CDR1 MNHEY and CDR2 SVGAGI. Trimming stripped 2 bases from V and 4 bases from J, with 9 bases between. The CDR3 has 13 residues. CDR3 amino acids: CASSYRQLYEQYF. CDR3 bases: TGTGCCAGCAGTTACCGACAGCTTTACGAGCAGTACTTC.

This clone was seen just once. The V call is TRBV7-9, the J call TRBJ1-6; a weak D match, TRBD1 (5 bases). Trimming took 1 base from V and 10 from J, leaving 14 bases between them. Germline CDR1 SEHNR, CDR2 FQNEAQ (reference sequence). This CDR3 has 15 amino acids. CDR3 residues: CASSLGAGPVSPLHF. The CDR3, as DNA: TGTGCCAGCAGCTTAGGAGCAGGGCCGGTCTCACCCCTCCACTTT.

V gene TRBV7-2 combines with J gene TRBJ2-6, with 8 nucleotides matching TRBD1. This CDR3 spans 14 amino acids. Trimming removed 6 bases from V and 2 bases from J; junction bases left unmatched: 0. CDR1 is SGHTA and CDR2 is FQGNSA in the germline V gene. Here the CDR3 DNA reads TGTGCCAGCAGACAGGGGGCTGGGGCCAACGTCCTGACTTTC. Translating it yields CASRQGAGANVLTF.

This clone turned up a few times. The chain carries TRBV11-2 and TRBJ1-2; D call uncertain. This CDR3 has 15 residues. Germline V gene sequence: CDR1 SGHAT, CDR2 FQNNGV. The ends were cut back, 0 bases at V and 0 bases at J, with 8 bases in the middle. The CDR3 DNA reads as TGTGCCAGCAGCTTAGATGGAGTTTCTAACTATGGCTACACCTTC. Translating it yields CASSLDGVSNYGYTF.

The chain couples TRBV28 to TRBJ1-1; D possibly corresponds to TRBD1 (5 bases). In germline, CDR1 is MDHEN, CDR2 SYDVKM. The CDR3 is 13 amino acids. V gave up 8 bases and J gave up 3 bases, with 13 bases separating them. The CDR3 coding sequence is TGTGCCAGCCTGCGCGGGGGGGACACTGAAGCTTTCTTT. Its protein product is CASLRGGDTEAFF.

V is TRBV29-1 and J is TRBJ2-2; D remains ambiguous. This CDR3 has 13 residues. Germline V gene sequence: CDR1 SQVTM, CDR2 ANQGSEA. V shed 2 bases and J shed 8 bases, with 12 bases lying between them. CDR3 DNA: TGCAGCGTTGAACCGCGGAAACCGGGGGAGCTGTTTTTT. Protein: CSVEPRKPGELFF.

As for this clone: Germline and junction disagree at one end, which may indicate a read error. The chain recombines TRBV9 with TRBJ2-1, with 7 nucleotides matching TRBD2. Germline-derived CDR1 and CDR2 are SGDLS and YYNGEE. This CDR3 is 15 amino acids long. For the CDR3, the DNA is TGTGCCAGCAGCGACCGCGGGAGCTCCCACAATGAGCAGTTCTTC. It translates to CASSDRGSSHNEQFF.

This sequence joins TRBV5-1 and TRBJ2-3; D is perhaps TRBD2 (6 bases). The V end was cut by 0 bases, the J end by 2 bases, with 13 bases between. This CDR3 contains 16 residues. Germline V CDR1 and CDR2: SGHRS, YFSETQ. The CDR3 DNA reads as TGCGCCAGCAGCTTGGAGGGCGGGATTGTCACAGATACGCAGTATTTT. This gives the protein CASSLEGGIVTDTQYF.

The chain has TRBV28 and TRBJ2-7; 14 bases line up with TRBD2. CDR3 length equals 19 residues. V was clipped by 7 bases and J by 1 base; unmatched bases: 15. Per germline, CDR1 MDHEN and CDR2 SYDVKM. CDR3 DNA: TGTGCCAGCAACCGACCCGGACTAGCGGGAGGTCTGGGTTCCTACGAGCAGTACTTC. Residues: CASNRPGLAGGLGSYEQYF.

The chain joins TRBV11-2 to TRBJ2-1; TRBD2 matches at 10 bases. CDR3 length: 17 amino acids. CDR1 and CDR2 (germline): SGHAT, FQNNGV. Trimming removed 5 bases from V and 4 bases from J; junction bases left unmatched: 11. Here the CDR3 DNA reads TGTGCCAGCAGCCCCACAAGAGGGACTAGCGAGTACAATGAGCAGTTCTTC. As protein: CASSPTRGTSEYNEQFF.

The gene calls are TRBV28 and TRBJ2-3; TRBD1 is a possible D gene (5 bases). V lost 7 bases to trimming and J lost 4 bases, with 27 bases between them. The CDR3 has 18 residues. From germline, CDR1 is MDHEN and CDR2 SYDVKM. DNA for the CDR3: TGTGCCAGCACCGAGGACATTCGTTCAACCGTCGCCCCAGATACGCAGTATTTT. Translated: CASTEDIRSTVAPDTQYF. Based on the CDR3 plus reference TRBV28 and TRBJ2-3, the full variable domain is DVKVTQSSRYLVKRTGEKVFLECVQDMDHENMFWYRQDPGLGLRLIYFSYDVKMKEKGDIPEGYSVSREKKERFSLILESASTNQTSMYLCASTEDIRSTVAPDTQYFGPGTRLTVL.

The V and J genes are TRBV27 and TRBJ1-3; 8 bases agree with TRBD1. The ends lost 6 bases at V and 2 bases at J; junction bases unmatched: 12. Germline assignment: CDR1 MNHEY and CDR2 SMNVEV (reference sequence). CDR3 length: 17 amino acids. CDR3 nucleotides: TGTGCCAGCAGCCATCAGGGGGCCCCCAATACTGGAAACACCATATATTTT. It specifies CASSHQGAPNTGNTIYF.

The chain joins TRBV9 to TRBJ1-2; D unresolved. Germline-derived CDR1 and CDR2 are SGDLS and YYNGEE. This CDR3 is 13 amino acids long. V was pared by 4 bases and J by 3 bases, with 10 bases between. The CDR3 DNA sequence: TGTGCCAGCAGCCCCGGGAACGACTATGGCTACACCTTC. Translating gives CASSPGNDYGYTF.

V is TRBV6-5 and J is TRBJ1-3; a weak D match, TRBD1 (5 bases). Between the trimmed V and J ends, which lost 0 bases and 7 bases, there was a span of 13 bases. Germline CDR1 is MNHEY and CDR2 is SVGAGI. The CDR3 loop spans 15 amino acids. CDR3: CASSYSPGKGNTIYF. As DNA, the CDR3 is TGTGCCAGCAGTTACTCCCCAGGGAAGGGCAACACCATATATTTT.

The sample holds a few counts of this clone. The genes are TRBV28 and TRBJ1-3; TRBD1 is a possible D gene (5 bases). CDR3 length: 14 amino acids. Trimming removed 4 bases at V and 4 bases at J, with 11 bases between. Germline values: CDR1 MDHEN, CDR2 SYDVKM. The CDR3 loop is CASSSWGGGNTIYF. The DNA of the CDR3 is TGTGCCAGCAGTTCTTGGGGGGGAGGAAACACCATATATTTT.

The count of this clone is one. Sequence at one end of the junction differs from germline and may be a read error. For the CDR3, the DNA is TGTGCCAGCAGTCTTTATCGGGCCATCGTCTCTGGGGCCAACGTGCTGACTTTC. Translating it yields CASSLYRAIVSGANVLTF. The gene calls are TRBV6-2 or TRBV6-3 and TRBJ2-6; tentative D call: TRBD1 (5 bases). CDR1 is MNHEY and CDR2 is SVGEGT in the germline V gene. This CDR3 contains 18 residues.

The rearrangement links TRBV19 to TRBJ2-7; tentative D call: TRBD2 (5 bases). The CDR3 extends over 13 amino acids. Germline assignment: CDR1 LNHDA and CDR2 SQIVND (reference sequence). V was pared by 3 bases and J by 5 bases, with 11 bases between. The chain's CDR3 is CASSIKLDHEQYF. As DNA, the CDR3 is TGTGCCAGTAGTATTAAACTAGATCACGAGCAGTACTTC.

The chain couples TRBV29-1 to TRBJ2-1; TRBD1 matches 10 bases. The CDR3 length is 16 residues. Germline trimming cut 7 bases from V and 0 bases from J; bases unmatched to any gene: 9. Germline V gene data show CDR1 as SQVTM and CDR2 as ANQGSEA. The CDR3 nucleotides are TGCAGCGGAGGGACAGGGGTCCCGAGCTCCTACAATGAGCAGTTCTTC. This translates into CSGGTGVPSSYNEQFF.

The chain carries TRBV7-2 and TRBJ2-3, with 9 bases that match TRBD2. The CDR3 has 17 amino acids. CDR1 and CDR2 (germline): SGHTA, FQGNSA. V lost 1 base to trimming and J lost 2 bases; unmatched junction nucleotides: 7. In DNA, the CDR3 is TGTGCCAGCAGCTTAGGGGGCATAGCGGGAGCCACAGATACGCAGTATTTT. It specifies CASSLGGIAGATDTQYF.